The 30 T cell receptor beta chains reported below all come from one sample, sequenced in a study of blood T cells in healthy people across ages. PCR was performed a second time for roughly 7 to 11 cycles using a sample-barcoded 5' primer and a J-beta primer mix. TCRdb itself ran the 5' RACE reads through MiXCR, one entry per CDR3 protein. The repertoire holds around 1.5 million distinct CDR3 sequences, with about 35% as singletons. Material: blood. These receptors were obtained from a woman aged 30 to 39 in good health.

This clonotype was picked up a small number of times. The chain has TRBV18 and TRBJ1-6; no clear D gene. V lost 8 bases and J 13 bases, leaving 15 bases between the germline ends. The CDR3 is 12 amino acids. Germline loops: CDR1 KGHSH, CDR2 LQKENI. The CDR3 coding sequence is TGTGCCAGCAGTCCTCCCGGGTCTCCCCTCCACTTT. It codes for CASSPPGSPLHF.

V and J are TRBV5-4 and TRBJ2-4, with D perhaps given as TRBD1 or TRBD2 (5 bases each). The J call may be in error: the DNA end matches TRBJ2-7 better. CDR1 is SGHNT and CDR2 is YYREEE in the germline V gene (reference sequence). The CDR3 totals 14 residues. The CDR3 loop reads CASSPRDPTYEQYF. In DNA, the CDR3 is TGTGCCAGCAGCCCACGGGACCCAACCTACGAGCAGTACTTC.

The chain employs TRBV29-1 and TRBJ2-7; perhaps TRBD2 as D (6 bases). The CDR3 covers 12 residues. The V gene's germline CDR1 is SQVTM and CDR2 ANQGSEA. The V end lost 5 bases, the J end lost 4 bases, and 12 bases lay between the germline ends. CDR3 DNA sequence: TGCAGCGTTATCGGGACTGGGTACGAGCAGTACTTC. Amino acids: CSVIGTGYEQYF.

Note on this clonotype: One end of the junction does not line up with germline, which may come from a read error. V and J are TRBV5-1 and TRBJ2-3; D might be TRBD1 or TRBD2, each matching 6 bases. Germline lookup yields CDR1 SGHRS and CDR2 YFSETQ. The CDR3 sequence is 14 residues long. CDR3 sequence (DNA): TGCGCCAGCAGCCGCGGGACACCTAGTGATACGCGGTATTTT. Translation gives CASSRGTPSDTRYF.

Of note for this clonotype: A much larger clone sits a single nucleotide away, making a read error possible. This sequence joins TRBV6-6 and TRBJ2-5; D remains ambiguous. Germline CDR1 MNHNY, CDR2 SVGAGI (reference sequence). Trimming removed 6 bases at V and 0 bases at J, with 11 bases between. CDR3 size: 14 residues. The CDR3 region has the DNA TGTGCCAGCAGACGGTCGGTGAACCAAGAGACCCAGTACTTC. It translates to CASRRSVNQETQYF.

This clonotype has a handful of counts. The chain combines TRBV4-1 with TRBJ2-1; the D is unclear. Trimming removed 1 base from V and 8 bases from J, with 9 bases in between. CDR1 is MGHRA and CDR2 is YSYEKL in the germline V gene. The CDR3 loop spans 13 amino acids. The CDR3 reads CASSQGRTDEQFF. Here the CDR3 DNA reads TGCGCCAGCAGCCAAGGCCGGACGGATGAGCAGTTCTTC.

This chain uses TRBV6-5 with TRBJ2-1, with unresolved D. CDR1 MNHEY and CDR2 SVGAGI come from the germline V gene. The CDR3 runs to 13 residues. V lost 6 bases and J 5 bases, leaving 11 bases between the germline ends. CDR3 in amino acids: CASRRYRNNEQFF. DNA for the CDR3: TGTGCCAGCAGACGATACCGTAACAATGAGCAGTTCTTC.

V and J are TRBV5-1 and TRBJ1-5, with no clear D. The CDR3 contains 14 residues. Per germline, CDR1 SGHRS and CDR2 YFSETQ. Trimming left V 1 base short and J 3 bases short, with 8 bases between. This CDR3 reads CASSLNPDNQPQHF. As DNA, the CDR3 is TGCGCCAGCAGCTTGAACCCAGACAATCAGCCCCAGCATTTT.

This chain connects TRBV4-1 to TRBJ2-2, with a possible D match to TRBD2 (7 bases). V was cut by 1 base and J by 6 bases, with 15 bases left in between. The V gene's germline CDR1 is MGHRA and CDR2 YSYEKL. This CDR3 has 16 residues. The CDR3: CASSQAWGGGAGELFF. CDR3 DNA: TGCGCCAGCAGCCAAGCATGGGGCGGGGGCGCCGGGGAGCTGTTTTTT.

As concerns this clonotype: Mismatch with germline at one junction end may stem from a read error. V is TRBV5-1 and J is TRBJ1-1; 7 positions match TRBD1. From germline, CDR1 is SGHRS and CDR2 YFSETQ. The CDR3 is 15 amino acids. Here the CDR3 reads CASKKSGTESTEAFF. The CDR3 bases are TGCGCCAGCAAGAAAAGCGGGACAGAGAGCACTGAGGCTTTCTTT.

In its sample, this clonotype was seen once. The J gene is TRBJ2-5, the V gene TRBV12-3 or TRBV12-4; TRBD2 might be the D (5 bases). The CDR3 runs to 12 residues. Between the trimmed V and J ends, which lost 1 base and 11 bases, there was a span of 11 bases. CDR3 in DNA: TGTGCCAGCAGTTTAGGCCAGCGCGGGCAGTACTTC. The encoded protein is CASSLGQRGQYF.

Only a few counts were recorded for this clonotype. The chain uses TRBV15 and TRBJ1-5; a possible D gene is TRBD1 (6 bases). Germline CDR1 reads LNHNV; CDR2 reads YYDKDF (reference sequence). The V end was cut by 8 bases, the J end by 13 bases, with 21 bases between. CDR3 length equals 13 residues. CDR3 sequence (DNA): TGTGCCACCCGGGACACAACCTCTACACCGCAGCATTTT. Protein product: CATRDTTSTPQHF.

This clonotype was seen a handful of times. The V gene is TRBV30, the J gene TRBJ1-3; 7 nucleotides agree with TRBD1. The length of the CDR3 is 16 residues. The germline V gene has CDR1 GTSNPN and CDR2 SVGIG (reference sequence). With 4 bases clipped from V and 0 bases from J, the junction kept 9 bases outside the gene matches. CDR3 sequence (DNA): TGTGCCTGGAATTGGGACAGCCTCTTCTCTGGAAACACCATATATTTT. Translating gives CAWNWDSLFSGNTIYF.

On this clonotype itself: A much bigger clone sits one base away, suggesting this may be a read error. The CDR3 DNA sequence: TGTGCCATCAGTGAGTCGATAGGGGTCTACGAGCAGTACTTC. Protein: CAISESIGVYEQYF. The chain employs TRBV10-3 and TRBJ2-7; the D gene is possibly TRBD1 (5 bases). V was clipped by 0 bases and J by 3 bases, with 9 bases between them. This CDR3 region has 14 residues. Per the germline V gene, CDR1 is ENHRY and CDR2 is SYGVKD.

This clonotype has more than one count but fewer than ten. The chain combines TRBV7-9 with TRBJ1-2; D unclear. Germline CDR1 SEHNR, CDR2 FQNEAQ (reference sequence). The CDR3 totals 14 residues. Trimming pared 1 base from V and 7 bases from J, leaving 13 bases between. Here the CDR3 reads CASSLDVGSGGYTF. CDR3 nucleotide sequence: TGTGCCAGCAGCTTAGATGTGGGATCTGGTGGCTACACCTTC.

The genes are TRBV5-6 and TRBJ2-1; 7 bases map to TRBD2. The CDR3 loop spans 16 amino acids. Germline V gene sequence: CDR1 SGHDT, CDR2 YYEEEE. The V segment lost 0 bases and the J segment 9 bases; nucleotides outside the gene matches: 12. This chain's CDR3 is CASSLGTGGGLREQFF. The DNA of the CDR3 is TGTGCCAGCAGCTTGGGTACGGGGGGAGGTTTACGTGAGCAGTTCTTC.

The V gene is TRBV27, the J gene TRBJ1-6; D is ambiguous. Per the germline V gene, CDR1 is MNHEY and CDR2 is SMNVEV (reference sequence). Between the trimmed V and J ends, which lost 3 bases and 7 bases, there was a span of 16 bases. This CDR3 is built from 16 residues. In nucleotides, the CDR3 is TGTGCCAGCAGTTTCGTTGGGGTATTGGAGAATTCACCCCTCCACTTT. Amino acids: CASSFVGVLENSPLHF.

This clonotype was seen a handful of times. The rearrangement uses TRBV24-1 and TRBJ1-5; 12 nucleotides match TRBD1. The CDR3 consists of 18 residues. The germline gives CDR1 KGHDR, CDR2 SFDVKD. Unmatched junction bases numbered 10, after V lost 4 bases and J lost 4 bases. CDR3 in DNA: TGTGCCACCAGTGACCCCGGGACAGGGGGCCGTATAAATCAGCCCCAGCATTTT. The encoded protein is CATSDPGTGGRINQPQHF.

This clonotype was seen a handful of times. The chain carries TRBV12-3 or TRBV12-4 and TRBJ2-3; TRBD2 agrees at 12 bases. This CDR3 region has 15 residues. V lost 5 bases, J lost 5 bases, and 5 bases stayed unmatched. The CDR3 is CASSRLAGAGDTQYF. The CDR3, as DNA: TGTGCCAGCAGTCGACTAGCGGGAGCCGGAGATACGCAGTATTTT.

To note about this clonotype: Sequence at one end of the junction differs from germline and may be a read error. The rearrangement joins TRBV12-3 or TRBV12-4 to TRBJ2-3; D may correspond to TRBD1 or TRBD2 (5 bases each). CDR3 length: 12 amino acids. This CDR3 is CASSLRGDTEYF. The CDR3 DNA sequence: TGTGCCAGCAGTTTAAGAGGGGATACGGAGTATTTT.

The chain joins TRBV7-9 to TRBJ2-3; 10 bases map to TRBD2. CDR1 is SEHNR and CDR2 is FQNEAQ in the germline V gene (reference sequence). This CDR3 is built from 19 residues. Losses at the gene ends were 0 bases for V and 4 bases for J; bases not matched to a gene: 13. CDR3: CASSLAYQREGYRPDTQYF. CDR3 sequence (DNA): TGTGCCAGCAGCTTAGCGTACCAGCGGGAGGGGTATCGTCCAGATACGCAGTATTTT.

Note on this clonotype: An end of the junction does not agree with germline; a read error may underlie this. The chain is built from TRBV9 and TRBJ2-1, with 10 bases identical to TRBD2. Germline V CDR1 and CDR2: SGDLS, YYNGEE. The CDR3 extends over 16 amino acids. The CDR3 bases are TGTGCCGGCAGCGTAGATAGCGGGGGGACCCACAATGAGCAGTTCTTC. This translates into CAGSVDSGGTHNEQFF.

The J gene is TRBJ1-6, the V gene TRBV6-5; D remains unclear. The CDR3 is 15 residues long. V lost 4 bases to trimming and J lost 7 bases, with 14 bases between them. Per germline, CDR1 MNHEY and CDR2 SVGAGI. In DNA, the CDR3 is TGTGCCAGCAGTTTTCGGGGAATCCGAAATTCACCCCTCCACTTT. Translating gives CASSFRGIRNSPLHF.

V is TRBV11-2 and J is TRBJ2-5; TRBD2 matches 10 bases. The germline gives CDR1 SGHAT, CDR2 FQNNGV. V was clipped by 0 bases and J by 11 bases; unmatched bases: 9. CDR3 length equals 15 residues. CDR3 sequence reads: CASSLELAGYNEQYF. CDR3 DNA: TGTGCCAGCAGCTTAGAACTAGCGGGATACAATGAGCAGTACTTC.

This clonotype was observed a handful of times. Here the CDR3 reads CSVLGSHYEQYF. CDR3 DNA: TGCAGTGTATTGGGGTCACACTACGAGCAGTACTTC. V gene TRBV20-1 combines with J gene TRBJ2-7; D not resolved. Germline lookup yields CDR1 DFQATT and CDR2 SNEGSKA (reference sequence). V dropped 7 bases and J dropped 3 bases, with 13 bases sitting between them. CDR3 length: 12 residues.

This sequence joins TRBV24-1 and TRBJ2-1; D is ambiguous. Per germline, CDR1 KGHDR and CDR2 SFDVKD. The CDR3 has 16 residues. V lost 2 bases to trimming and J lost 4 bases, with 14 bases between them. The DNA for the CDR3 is TGTGCCACCAGTGATTGGGCCAGCAAGGCTTACAATGAGCAGTTCTTC. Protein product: CATSDWASKAYNEQFF.

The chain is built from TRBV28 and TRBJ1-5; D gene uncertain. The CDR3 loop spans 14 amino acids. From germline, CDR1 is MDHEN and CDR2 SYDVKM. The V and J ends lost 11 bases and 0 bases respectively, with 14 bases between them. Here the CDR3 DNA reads TGTGCCGGTTCGCACCCGAATAGCAATCAGCCCCAGCATTTT. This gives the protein CAGSHPNSNQPQHF.

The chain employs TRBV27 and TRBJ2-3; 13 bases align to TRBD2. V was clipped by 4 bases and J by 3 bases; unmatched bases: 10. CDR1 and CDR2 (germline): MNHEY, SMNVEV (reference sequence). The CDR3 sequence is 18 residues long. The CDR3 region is CASSSLTSGRWGTDTQYF. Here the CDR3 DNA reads TGTGCCAGCAGTTCCTTGACTAGCGGGAGGTGGGGGACAGATACGCAGTATTTT.

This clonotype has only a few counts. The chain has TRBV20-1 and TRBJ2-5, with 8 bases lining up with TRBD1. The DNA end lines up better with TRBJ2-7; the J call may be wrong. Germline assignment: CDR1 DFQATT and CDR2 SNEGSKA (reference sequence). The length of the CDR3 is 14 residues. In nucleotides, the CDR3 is TGCAGTGCCCCGGTTAGGACAGGGATCTACGAGCAGTACTTC. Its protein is CSAPVRTGIYEQYF.

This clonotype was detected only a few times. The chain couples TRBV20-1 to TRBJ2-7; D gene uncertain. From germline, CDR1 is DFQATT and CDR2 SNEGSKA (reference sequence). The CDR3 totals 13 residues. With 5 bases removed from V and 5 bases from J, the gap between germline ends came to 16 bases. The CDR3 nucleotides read TGCAGTGCTTGGGCCGGTTCGAATAACGAGCAGTACTTC. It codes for CSAWAGSNNEQYF.